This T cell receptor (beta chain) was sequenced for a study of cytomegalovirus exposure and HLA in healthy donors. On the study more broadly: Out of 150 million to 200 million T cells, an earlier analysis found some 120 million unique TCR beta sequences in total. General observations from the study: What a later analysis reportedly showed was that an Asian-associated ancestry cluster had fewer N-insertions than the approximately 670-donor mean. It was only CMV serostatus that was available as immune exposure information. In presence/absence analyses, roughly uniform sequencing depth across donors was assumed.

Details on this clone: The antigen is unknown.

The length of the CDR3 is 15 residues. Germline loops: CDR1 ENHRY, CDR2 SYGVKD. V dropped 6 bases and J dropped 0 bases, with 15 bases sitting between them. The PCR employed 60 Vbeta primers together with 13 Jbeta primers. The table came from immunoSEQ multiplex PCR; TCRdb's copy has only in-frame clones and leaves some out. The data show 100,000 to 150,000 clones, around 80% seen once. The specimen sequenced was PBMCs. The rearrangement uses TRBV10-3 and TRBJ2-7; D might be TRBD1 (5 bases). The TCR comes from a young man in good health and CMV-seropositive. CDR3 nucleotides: TGTGCCATCAGCGTCGGCAGGGTGAGCTCCTACGAGCAGTACTTC. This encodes CAISVGRVSSYEQYF.